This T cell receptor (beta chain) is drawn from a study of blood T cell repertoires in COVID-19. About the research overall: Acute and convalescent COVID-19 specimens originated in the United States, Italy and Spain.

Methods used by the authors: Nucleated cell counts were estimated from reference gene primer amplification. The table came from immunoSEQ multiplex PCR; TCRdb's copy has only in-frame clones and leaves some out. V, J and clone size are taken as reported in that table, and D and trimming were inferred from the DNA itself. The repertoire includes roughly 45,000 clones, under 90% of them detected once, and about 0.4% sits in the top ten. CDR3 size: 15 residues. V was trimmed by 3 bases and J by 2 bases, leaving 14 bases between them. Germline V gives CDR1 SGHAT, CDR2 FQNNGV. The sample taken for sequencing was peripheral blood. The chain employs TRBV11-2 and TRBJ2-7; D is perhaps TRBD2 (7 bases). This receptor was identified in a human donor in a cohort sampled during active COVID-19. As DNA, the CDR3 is TGTGCCAGCAGCTTGAGGCGGGGGCTAGCCTACGAGCAGTACTTC. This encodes CASSLRRGLAYEQYF.